This is a list of T cell receptor beta chains from one sample in a study of a mutant IDH1 vaccine in newly diagnosed glioma. No antigen has been assigned to these receptors. Profiling relied on immunoSEQ multiplex PCR, and the TCRdb table lists in-frame clones only, not all of them. Seen here are fewer than 30,000 clones, 60% to 80% observed once, and the top ten hold about 8.2%. The sequences come from PBMCs, collected from a glioma patient whose treatment included an IDH1 peptide vaccine. All receptors come from a woman aged 18-29 years with glioma. CDR3s include the opening cysteine and the closing phenylalanine or tryptophan. D genes are given only for firm matches. A clone size is listed for some rows: how often the clone was seen (once, few, many), or a class if it is expanded.

D | size | J | V | DNA | CDR3
. | . | TRBJ2-5 | TRBV9 | TGTGCCAGCAGCGTGTACGGTGGCCAAGAGACCCAGTACTTC | CASSVYGGQETQYF
TRBD2 | . | TRBJ2-5 | TRBV7-2 | TGTGCCAGCAGCTTCGTTGGCGGTGGAAGCGGGAGGGCCCTCGAGACCCAGTACTTC | CASSFVGGGSGRALETQYF
. | . | TRBJ1-1 | TRBV20-1 | TGCAGTGCTCCCAGAAACACTGAAGCTTTCTTT | CSAPRNTEAFF
. | . | TRBJ1-5 | TRBV6-1 | TGTGCCAGCAATACAGATTATAGCAATCAGCCCCAGCATTTT | CASNTDYSNQPQHF
. | . | TRBJ1-2 | TRBV6-1 | TGTGCCAGCAGTGAATTTGATAACTATGGCTACACCTTC | CASSEFDNYGYTF
. | . | TRBJ2-5 | TRBV5-4 | TGTGCCAGCAGCCCAGGGACTCTCCAAGAGACCCAGTACTTC | CASSPGTLQETQYF
TRBD2 | . | TRBJ2-7 | TRBV12-5 | TGTGCTAGTGCCCCGGGGGGGGCTTGGGAGCAGTACTTC | CASAPGGAWEQYF
. | . | TRBJ1-1 | TRBV5-1 | TGCGCCAGCAGCGGGGGGGCGGGGATGAACACTGAAGCTTTCTTT | CASSGGAGMNTEAFF
. | . | TRBJ2-3 | TRBV5-3 | TGTGCCAGAAGCCCCCCTGGTCGGTGCACAGATACGCAGTATTTT | CARSPPGRCTDTQYF
. | . | TRBJ2-2 | TRBV7-9 | TGTGCCAGCAGCATTGACCCGGGACATAAAACCGGGGAGCTGTTTTTT | CASSIDPGHKTGELFF
TRBD1 | . | TRBJ1-3 | TRBV2 | TGTGCCAGCAAGCCGGGACAGGGGGCTGGAAACACCATATATTTT | CASKPGQGAGNTIYF
. | few | TRBJ1-1 | TRBV7-8 | TGTGCCAGCAGCTTAGGAGGGAAGGGTATAATGAACACTGAAGCTTTCTTT | CASSLGGKGIMNTEAFF
TRBD1 | . | TRBJ1-1 | TRBV11-2 | TGTGCCAGCAGCAAACATCAGGGGGCGAACACTGAAGCTTTCTTT | CASSKHQGANTEAFF
TRBD1 | . | TRBJ1-2 | TRBV19 | TGTGCCAGTAGTCCGGGGACAGCTCTCAACTATGGCTACACCTTC | CASSPGTALNYGYTF
. | . | TRBJ2-1 | TRBV29-1 | TGCAGCGTGTCACAGGCAGGCTACAATGAGCAGTTCTTC | CSVSQAGYNEQFF
TRBD1 | . | TRBJ1-3 | TRBV30 | TGTGCCTACACCCGGGGGACAGGGGACGGAAACACCATATATTTT | CAYTRGTGDGNTIYF
TRBD1 | . | TRBJ1-4 | TRBV7-2 | TGTGCCAGCAGCTTAGCGGGACAGGGGGCGCGAGAAAAACTGTTTTTT | CASSLAGQGAREKLFF
TRBD1 | . | TRBJ2-2 | TRBV11-3 | TGTGCCAGCAGCCTCCCAACCGGGACAGGGACAATCACCGGGGAGCTGTTTTTT | CASSLPTGTGTITGELFF
TRBD2 | once | TRBJ2-3 | TRBV6-1 | TGTGCCAGCAGTGACTTGGGCGGGGGGTTGGGAGGAACAGATACGCAGTATTTT | CASSDLGGGLGGTDTQYF
. | . | TRBJ1-5 | TRBV5-1 | TGCGCCAGCCATACAGGGCCCGGTCAGCCCCAGCATTTT | CASHTGPGQPQHF
TRBD1 | . | TRBJ2-3 | TRBV5-8 | TGTGCCAGCAGCTTGGTGGACAGGTGGGGTACAGATACGCAGTATTTT | CASSLVDRWGTDTQYF
. | . | TRBJ1-5 | TRBV4-1 | TGCGCCAGCAGCCAAGATTCGGGTTGGAGGCATTTCAGGAGTCAGCCCCAGCATTTT | CASSQDSGWRHFRSQPQHF
. | . | TRBJ2-1 | TRBV4-1 | TGCGCCAGCAGCCCCGCGACAAGCGAGCAGTTCTTC | CASSPATSEQFF
. | . | TRBJ2-7 | TRBV4-2 | TGTGCCAGCAGCCAAGACAAGAGCTACGAGCAGTACTTC | CASSQDKSYEQYF
. | . | TRBJ1-2 | TRBV6-5 | TGTGCCAGCAGTTACTCGGTACCGTGGCTAGGCTATGGCTACACCTTC | CASSYSVPWLGYGYTF
. | . | TRBJ1-1 | TRBV7-9 | TGTGCCAGCAGCCCCTGGGGAGGGTCAGACACTGAAGCTTTCTTT | CASSPWGGSDTEAFF
. | . | TRBJ2-3 | TRBV6-5 | TGTGCCAGCCGGAAACAGGGAAAGGACACAGATACGCAGTATTTT | CASRKQGKDTDTQYF
. | . | TRBJ1-5 | TRBV2 | TGTGCCAGCAGTCAGGGGCCGAATCAGCCCCAGCATTTT | CASSQGPNQPQHF
. | few | TRBJ2-1 | TRBV28 | TGTGCCAGCAGTTTTGGGGGAAGGGATGAGCAGTTCTTC | CASSFGGRDEQFF
. | . | TRBJ1-5 | TRBV7-9 | TGTGCCAGCAGCTTACGGGAACATCAGCCCCAGCATTTT | CASSLREHQPQHF
. | . | TRBJ2-3 | TRBV6-1 | TGTGCCAGCGGTTTCACCGCAGATACGCAGTATTTT | CASGFTADTQYF
TRBD1 | . | TRBJ1-2 | TRBV5-5 | TGTGCCAGCAGCTTGGGCCTCGGACAGGGAGGCTACACCTTC | CASSLGLGQGGYTF
TRBD2 | . | TRBJ2-1 | TRBV30 | TGTGCCTGGATGGGCCCCCGACTAGCGGGGGGTACCTCCTACACAACAAATGAGCAGTTCTTC | CAWMGPRLAGGTSYTTNEQFF
. | few | TRBJ1-1 | TRBV6-1 | TGTGCCAGCAGTTTCGGGGGCTCGGGCACTGAAGCTTTCTTT | CASSFGGSGTEAFF
TRBD1 | . | TRBJ2-2 | TRBV5-1 | TGCGCCAGCAGCTTGGTAGGGGGCAATGGGGCCGGGGAGCTGTTTTTT | CASSLVGGNGAGELFF
. | . | TRBJ2-7 | TRBV5-1 | TGCGCCAGCTCCTACTCCTCCTACGAGCAGTACTTC | CASSYSSYEQYF
. | . | TRBJ1-1 | TRBV20-1 | TGCAGTGCAAGGGACCCGGGAAGGGCTTTCTTT | CSARDPGRAFF
. | . | TRBJ1-2 | TRBV29-1 | TGCAGCGTTGGTAACAGGGAGTGCTACACCTTC | CSVGNRECYTF
. | once | TRBJ1-2 | TRBV5-1 | TGCGCCAGCAGCTATTCCCCCTCGGTGGTCTATGGCTACACCTTC | CASSYSPSVVYGYTF
. | once | TRBJ2-1 | TRBV14 | TGTGCCAGCAGCCAAGTTGGAGACTACAATGAGCAGTTCTTC | CASSQVGDYNEQFF
. | . | TRBJ1-5 | TRBV4-3 | TGCGCCAGCAGCCAAGGTGCGGGGGTTACTCAGCCCCAGCATTTT | CASSQGAGVTQPQHF
. | . | TRBJ2-7 | TRBV5-5 | TGTGCCAGCAGCCCCTGGGGCTACGAGCAGTACTTC | CASSPWGYEQYF
TRBD1 | . | TRBJ1-3 | TRBV10-3 | TGTGCCATCATCCCAGGGGGGACTGGAAACACCATATATTTT | CAIIPGGTGNTIYF
. | few | TRBJ1-1 | TRBV10-3 | TGTGCCATCAGTGAGTCTTTGCGAACTAACACTGAAGCTTTCTTT | CAISESLRTNTEAFF
. | . | TRBJ1-1 | TRBV5-4 | TGTGCCAGCAGCGCGGATCCTCGGGGAGAAGCTGAAGCTTTCTTT | CASSADPRGEAEAFF
. | . | TRBJ2-2 | TRBV11-2 | TGTGCCAGCAGCCCTGGGGGAATGGTCGGGGAGCTGTTTTTT | CASSPGGMVGELFF
. | . | TRBJ2-1 | TRBV7-2 | TGTGCCAGCAGCTTAGAGTATCGGCGGAACAATGAGCAGTTCTTC | CASSLEYRRNNEQFF
. | . | TRBJ1-4 | TRBV4-1 | TGCGCCAGCAGCCAAGTAGTAGATCAAGTCCTCCCTAATGAAAAACTGTTTTTT | CASSQVVDQVLPNEKLFF
TRBD1 | . | TRBJ2-1 | TRBV27 | TGTGCCAGCAGTATACTCCGGGGACAGGGGGCGTTAGACGAGCAGTTCTTC | CASSILRGQGALDEQFF
. | . | TRBJ2-1 | TRBV6-1 | TGTGCCAGCTACGGGACGGGCTACAATGAGCAGTTCTTC | CASYGTGYNEQFF
TRBD1 | . | TRBJ2-7 | TRBV6-6 | TGTGCCAGCTTTACCGACAGGGTCCGTGCCTACGAGCAGTACTTC | CASFTDRVRAYEQYF
. | medium-sized | TRBJ1-1 | TRBV2 | TGTGCCAGCAGGGGGGGCAGGGTAAGCACTGAAGCTTTCTTT | CASRGGRVSTEAFF
. | . | TRBJ1-2 | TRBV7-9 | TGTGCCAGCAGCTTAGGACAGACTGGAGGCTACACCTTC | CASSLGQTGGYTF
TRBD2 | . | TRBJ2-1 | TRBV7-3 | TGTGCCAGCAGCTTAACCCTAGCGGGGCTTAATGAGCAGTTCTTC | CASSLTLAGLNEQFF
. | . | TRBJ2-7 | TRBV7-9 | TGTGCCAGCAGCCCCCCGCCCGGCACCTACGAGCAGTACTTC | CASSPPPGTYEQYF
TRBD1 | . | TRBJ1-1 | TRBV2 | TGTGCCAGCAGGGGACAGTTGAACACTGAAGCTTTCTTT | CASRGQLNTEAFF
. | . | TRBJ1-4 | TRBV7-9 | TGTGCCAGCAGCGCTAAATTGGGAGGAGGTGAAAAACTGTTTTTT | CASSAKLGGGEKLFF
TRBD2 | . | TRBJ2-1 | TRBV6-1 | TGTGCCAGCAGTGAGCGGGAGGGAGGGAGGCTACGGGACGAGCAGTTCTTC | CASSEREGGRLRDEQFF
TRBD2 | . | TRBJ2-1 | TRBV9 | TGTGCCAGCAGCGTGATTTCTAGCGGGAGCTTGGGTGAGCAGTTCTTC | CASSVISSGSLGEQFF